The 6 T cell receptor beta chains presented below share a single source sample, sequenced in a study of graft-versus-host responses after intestinal transplantation. TCRdb's table, derived via immunoSEQ multiplex PCR, lists solely in-frame clones and lacks some. The table includes around 39,000 clones, 90% to 95% detected once. This material consisted of PBMCs, taken 700 to 850 days after intestinal transplantation. The receptors shown here come from a human patient who received an intestinal transplant, so some T cells may come from the graft donor.

On this clone itself: Since the CDR3 does not end with the conserved phenylalanine or tryptophan, this likely comes from a read error. The DNA is left out, because the CDR3 cannot be placed on it with certainty; the CDR3 is given as TCRdb lists it. The CDR3: CSAPGQSKV. The V gene is TRBV20-1, the J gene TRBJ2-6; the table assigns TRBD1, which was not confirmed against the DNA. The germline gives CDR1 DFQATT, CDR2 SNEGSKA (reference sequence). The CDR3 spans 9 residues, counting both ends.

V usage is TRBV6-1 and J usage is TRBJ2-7, with TRBD1 matching 11 bases. The V gene's germline CDR1 is MNHNS and CDR2 SASEGT. The ends lost 4 bases at V and 5 bases at J; junction bases unmatched: 7. The CDR3 is made up of 15 amino acids. CDR3 nucleotide sequence: TGTGCCAGCAGTGTTAGGACAGGGGGCCCTGACGAGCAGTACTTC. It codes for CASSVRTGGPDEQYF.

In this sample, this clone turned up once. The gene calls are TRBV4-1 and TRBJ2-2, with unresolved D. Germline V gives CDR1 MGHRA, CDR2 YSYEKL. Trimming took off 4 bases at V and 6 bases at J, with 18 bases between the two ends. The CDR3 has 16 residues. CDR3 nucleotide sequence: TGCGCCAGCAGCCCAAGAAGTCCGGGCCCAGCCGGGGAGCTGTTTTTT. Translating gives CASSPRSPGPAGELFF.

This clone was recorded once. CDR3 nucleotide sequence: TGTGCCAGCAGAATTAGGTCCGGGACCCAAGAGACCCAGTACTTC. Its protein product is CASRIRSGTQETQYF. The V gene is TRBV27, the J gene TRBJ2-5, with D tentatively TRBD1 or TRBD2 (5 bases each). The CDR3 is 15 amino acids. The germline V and J ends were trimmed by 6 bases and 1 base, with 15 bases remaining between them. The germline V gene encodes CDR1 MNHEY and CDR2 SMNVEV (reference sequence).

The rearrangement uses TRBV18 and TRBJ2-3; unclear D gene. This CDR3 has 13 amino acids. Trimming left V 8 bases short and J 2 bases short, with 11 bases between. CDR1 KGHSH and CDR2 LQKENI come from the germline V gene. The DNA of the CDR3 is TGTGCCAGCGCCCAGACTCACACAGATACGCAGTATTTT. Encoded protein: CASAQTHTDTQYF.

The chain joins TRBV5-4 to TRBJ1-2; D is ambiguous. The V and J ends lost 4 bases and 8 bases respectively, with 15 bases between them. CDR3 size: 13 residues. Germline V lookup: CDR1 SGHNT, CDR2 YYREEE (reference sequence). In nucleotides, the CDR3 is TGTGCCAGCAGCCAGCAGGACGGTAGCGGCTACACCTTC. This codes for CASSQQDGSGYTF.